The entry that follows covers one T cell receptor beta chain sequence. The sample originates from a study of cytomegalovirus exposure and HLA in healthy donors. The CDR3 is 16 amino acids. Per germline, CDR1 MDHEN and CDR2 SYDVKM. Losses at the gene ends were 2 bases for V and 0 bases for J; bases not matched to a gene: 5. Donors in the study were healthy people who gave bone marrow. The study sampled nominally healthy donors, though unrecorded immune exposures were likely. 13 Jbeta primers and 60 Vbeta primers were used for the PCR. Generated by immunoSEQ multiplex PCR, the TCRdb table keeps only in-frame clones and is missing some. The sample includes some 140,000 clones, 80% of them seen just once.

The sample consisted of PBMCs. This clonotype originated in a man aged 25-45 years in good health and CMV-seronegative. This sequence joins TRBV28 and TRBJ2-7, with 9 nucleotides matching TRBD1. The DNA for the CDR3 is TGTGCCAGCAGTTTAGGAGGGACAGGGAGCTCCTACGAGCAGTACTTC. It codes for CASSLGGTGSSYEQYF.